This entry lists 4 T cell receptor beta chains sequenced from one sample in a study of spatial heterogeneity in lung cancer. Overall study results and limits: In tumors, expanded intratumoral alpha and beta TCR counts tracked mutation counts.

Via MiXCR, TCRdb re-called the 5' RACE reads, giving one row per CDR3 protein. The sample shows 15,000 to 20,000 distinct CDR3 sequences, roughly 6.2% of them seen only once. No antigen has been assigned to these receptors. Time point described: sample taken at primary tumor resection. The source material was lung tumor tissue, sampled at surgery. The receptor set was obtained from a male donor with early-stage non-small cell lung cancer.

This clonotype was seen a handful of times. This chain links TRBV2 with TRBJ2-5; the D is unclear. CDR1 SNHLY and CDR2 FYNNEI come from the germline V gene. V lost 3 bases and J 4 bases, leaving 12 bases between the germline ends. The CDR3 is 14 amino acids. CDR3 in DNA: TGTGCCAGCAGTGAGAAGGCTCTACGAGAGACCCAGTACTTC. This codes for CASSEKALRETQYF.

This clonotype came up many times. The rearrangement joins TRBV5-1 to TRBJ2-7; 9 bases line up with TRBD2. CDR1 is SGHRS, CDR2 YFSETQ, per germline. This CDR3 spans 15 amino acids. V lost 0 bases to trimming and J lost 5 bases; unmatched junction nucleotides: 6. CDR3 coding DNA: TGCGCCAGCAGCTTGGGGTCTAGCGGGGCCCACGAGCAGTACTTC. It specifies CASSLGSSGAHEQYF.

This rearrangement joins TRBV12-3 or TRBV12-4 to TRBJ2-1; 9 bases line up with TRBD1. The CDR3 length is 15 residues. With V trimmed by 5 bases and J by 8 bases, 10 bases remained unmatched. CDR3 coding DNA: TGTGCCAGCAGTCCCCGGGACAGGGTGAAGGATGAGCAGTTCTTC. Translation gives CASSPRDRVKDEQFF.

This clonotype was counted at least ten times. V usage is TRBV12-3 or TRBV12-4 and J usage is TRBJ2-7; TRBD2 aligns across 7 bases. CDR3 length equals 14 residues. Trimming at V came to 6 bases and at J to 2 bases, leaving 7 bases not matched to a gene. The CDR3 is CASSRRDYTYEQYF. The CDR3 bases are TGTGCCAGCAGCCGCCGGGACTACACCTACGAGCAGTACTTC.